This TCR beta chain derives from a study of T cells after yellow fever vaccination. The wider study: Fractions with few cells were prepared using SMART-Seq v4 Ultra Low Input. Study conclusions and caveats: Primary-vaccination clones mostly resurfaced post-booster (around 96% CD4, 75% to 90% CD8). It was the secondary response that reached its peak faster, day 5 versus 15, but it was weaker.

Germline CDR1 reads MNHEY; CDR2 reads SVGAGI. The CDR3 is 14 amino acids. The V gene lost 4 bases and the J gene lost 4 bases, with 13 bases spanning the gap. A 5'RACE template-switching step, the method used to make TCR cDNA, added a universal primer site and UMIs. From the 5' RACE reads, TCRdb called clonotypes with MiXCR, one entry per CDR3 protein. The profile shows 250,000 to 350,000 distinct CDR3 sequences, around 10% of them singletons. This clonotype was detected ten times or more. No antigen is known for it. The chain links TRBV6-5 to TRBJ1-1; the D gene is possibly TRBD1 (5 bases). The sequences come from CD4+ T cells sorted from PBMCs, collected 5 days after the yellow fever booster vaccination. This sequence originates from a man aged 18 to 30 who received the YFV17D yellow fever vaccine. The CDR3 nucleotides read TGTGCCAGCAGTTGGGTGGGGGGTAGCACTGAAGCTTTCTTT. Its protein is CASSWVGGSTEAFF.